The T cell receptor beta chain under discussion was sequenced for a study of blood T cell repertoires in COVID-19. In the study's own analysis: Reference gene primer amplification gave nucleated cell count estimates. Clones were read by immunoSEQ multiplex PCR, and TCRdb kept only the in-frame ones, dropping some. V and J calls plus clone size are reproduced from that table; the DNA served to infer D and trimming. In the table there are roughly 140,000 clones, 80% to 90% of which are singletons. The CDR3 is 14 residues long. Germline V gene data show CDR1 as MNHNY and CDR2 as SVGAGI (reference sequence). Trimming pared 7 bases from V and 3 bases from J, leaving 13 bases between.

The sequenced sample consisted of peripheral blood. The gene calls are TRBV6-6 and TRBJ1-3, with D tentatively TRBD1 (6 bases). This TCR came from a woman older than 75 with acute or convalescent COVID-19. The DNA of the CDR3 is TGTGCCAGCACTTTGGACAGCAATGGAAACACCATATATTTT. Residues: CASTLDSNGNTIYF.